Shown below are 8 T cell receptor beta chains from a single sample sequenced in a study of T cells in Graves' hyperthyroidism and ophthalmopathy. Amplified TCR beta CDR3 regions came from RNA transcripts. HTBI primers were used for first-round RT-PCR of the TCR CDR3. Each CDR3 protein gets one entry after TCRdb re-called the multiplex PCR reads with MiXCR. The table lists about 410,000 distinct CDR3 sequences, roughly 15% of them singletons, with 15% to 20% in the top ten. The specimen was blood. The receptors here all came from a woman aged 30 to 39 with Graves' ophthalmopathy.

In this sample, this clonotype turned up many times. The gene calls are TRBV7-8 and TRBJ2-7; 9 bases are shared with TRBD2. V dropped 6 bases and J dropped 6; count of bases not matched to a gene: 12. The germline V gene has CDR1 SGHVS and CDR2 FQNEAQ. The CDR3 covers 15 residues. In DNA, the CDR3 is TGTGCCAGCAGTCCTTCCCGCGGGGGGGCTTCCGAGCAGTACTTC. Protein: CASSPSRGGASEQYF.

The rearrangement links TRBV28 to TRBJ2-2; no reliable D call. Trimming removed 7 bases at V and 5 bases at J, with 8 bases between. CDR3 size: 12 residues. Germline V lookup: CDR1 MDHEN, CDR2 SYDVKM. The CDR3 DNA follows: TGTGCCAGCACAGATTCTACCGGGGAGCTGTTTTTT. Amino acid sequence: CASTDSTGELFF.

This clonotype was counted at least ten times. J is TRBJ1-2 and V is TRBV12-3 or TRBV12-4; D is perhaps TRBD1 (5 bases). Trimming left V 6 bases short and J 4 bases short, with 12 bases between. The CDR3 loop spans 13 amino acids. The CDR3 DNA reads TGTGCCAGCAGGGAGGGACGGTTCTATGGCTACACCTTC. As protein: CASREGRFYGYTF.

In its sample, this clonotype was seen many times. The chain uses TRBV7-2 and TRBJ2-7; 9 positions agree with TRBD1. CDR1 SGHTA and CDR2 FQGNSA come from the germline V gene. V trimming: 5 bases; J trimming: 4 bases; junction bases outside the gene matches: 9. This CDR3 spans 15 amino acids. CDR3 residues: CASSTRPGTGYEQYF. The CDR3, as DNA: TGTGCCAGCAGCACCCGACCCGGGACAGGGTACGAGCAGTACTTC.

Many counts were recorded for this clonotype. V gene TRBV15 combines with J gene TRBJ1-2; TRBD1 aligns across 9 bases. The length of the CDR3 is 16 residues. CDR1 is LNHNV and CDR2 is YYDKDF in the germline V gene (reference sequence). Trimming at V came to 8 bases and at J to 5 bases, leaving 15 bases not matched to a gene. The CDR3 sequence is CATGEDRGTFGYGYTF. Written as DNA, the CDR3 is TGTGCCACCGGTGAGGACAGGGGAACGTTTGGTTATGGCTACACCTTC.

This clonotype appeared many times. The rearrangement uses TRBV19 and TRBJ2-1; tentatively, D is TRBD1 (6 bases). The V end lost 6 bases, the J end lost 2 bases, and 23 bases lay between the germline ends. The CDR3 runs 18 residues. Germline-derived CDR1 and CDR2 are LNHDA and SQIVND (reference sequence). CDR3 loop: CASRQNQIAGTTYNEQFF. The CDR3, as DNA: TGTGCCAGTAGACAAAATCAGATAGCCGGGACAACCTACAATGAGCAGTTCTTC.

This clonotype was seen repeatedly, ten times or more. The chain couples TRBV28 to TRBJ2-7, with TRBD1 matching over 7 bases. The CDR3 totals 13 residues. CDR1 is MDHEN and CDR2 is SYDVKM in the germline V gene. V shed 6 bases, J shed 2 bases, and the junction held 4 bases outside the gene matches. The chain's CDR3 is CASRETGTYEQYF. In DNA form, the CDR3 reads TGTGCCAGCAGAGAGACAGGGACCTACGAGCAGTACTTC. The full variable domain, its missing parts supplied by reference TRBV28 and TRBJ2-7, is DVKVTQSSRYLVKRTGEKVFLECVQDMDHENMFWYRQDPGLGLRLIYFSYDVKMKEKGDIPEGYSVSREKKERFSLILESASTNQTSMYLCASRETGTYEQYFGPGTRLTVT.

There are many counts of this clonotype. This chain uses TRBV4-2 with TRBJ1-5; no clear D. Germline loops: CDR1 LGHNA, CDR2 YNFKEQ. The CDR3 spans 17 residues. Trimming shortened V by 3 bases and J by 1 base, and 16 bases separated the two germline ends. This CDR3 reads CASSQLLWGDSNQPQHF. The CDR3 bases are TGTGCCAGCAGCCAGCTACTCTGGGGAGACAGCAATCAGCCCCAGCATTTT.